This passage covers 5 T cell receptor beta chains from one sample sequenced in a study of Ad26.COV2.S vaccination and SARS-CoV-2 variants. Assay used: immunoSEQ multiplex PCR; TCRdb lists only in-frame clones, some missing. The repertoire includes hundreds of thousands of clones, 70% to 90% of them detected once, and roughly 3.5% sits in the top ten. Sample treatment: roughly 18 received Ad26.COV2.S at low or high dose, single or two shots; several received placebo; per-sample allocation not given. Material that was analyzed had been drawn on day 63 after the first vaccine or placebo injection. The specimen was peripheral blood, collected in a trial of Ad26.COV2.S vaccine versus placebo. The receptors were gathered from a person between 18 and 60 years old who received the Ad26.COV2.S COVID-19 vaccine or a placebo.

This sequence joins TRBV5-1 and TRBJ2-1; 10 bases fit TRBD2. The CDR3 consists of 16 residues. Looked up from germline, CDR1 is SGHRS and CDR2 is YFSETQ. The V gene end was trimmed by 5 bases and the J gene end by 4 bases; junction bases not matched to a gene: 9. Here the CDR3 reads CASSTTGTSVYNEQFF. The CDR3 DNA is TGCGCCAGCAGTACTACCGGGACTAGCGTTTACAATGAGCAGTTCTTC.

The chain joins TRBV5-1 to TRBJ2-3; possible D gene TRBD2, 6 bases. The CDR3 sequence is 15 residues long. V was trimmed by 7 bases and J by 0 bases, leaving 15 bases between them. The germline gives CDR1 SGHRS, CDR2 YFSETQ. The CDR3 protein is CASGRSGSSTDTQYF. Written as DNA, the CDR3 is TGCGCCAGCGGAAGAAGCGGGTCTAGCACAGATACGCAGTATTTT. Variable domain in full (rest from reference TRBV5-1 and TRBJ2-3): KAGVTQTPRYLIKTRGQQVTLSCSPISGHRSVSWYQQTPGQGLQFLFEYFSETQRNKGNFPGRFSGRQFSNSRSEMNVSTLELGDSALYLCASGRSGSSTDTQYFGPGTRLTVL.

This clone was recorded once. CDR3 sequence: CATSTPGGETDTQYF. For the CDR3, the DNA is TGTGCCACCAGCACCCCAGGGGGCGAAACAGATACGCAGTATTTT. V usage is TRBV15 and J usage is TRBJ2-3, with 8 bases fitting TRBD1. J lost 3 bases, V lost 4 bases, and 6 bases had no gene match. Germline CDR1 LNHNV, CDR2 YYDKDF (reference sequence). The CDR3 contains 15 residues.

This clone was seen just once. The chain combines TRBV5-1 with TRBJ2-7; maybe TRBD1 (6 bases). The V and J ends lost 4 bases and 2 bases respectively, with 16 bases between them. The CDR3 spans 15 residues. Germline CDR1 and CDR2: SGHRS and YFSETQ. The CDR3 sequence: CASSLSQGRTYEQYF. The CDR3 nucleotides are TGCGCCAGCAGCCTATCTCAGGGGCGCACCTACGAGCAGTACTTC.

In the case of this clone: This specimen includes other DNA sequences encoding the same CDR3. This sequence joins TRBV15 and TRBJ1-1; no firm D call. The CDR3 has 13 residues. Trimming stripped 0 bases from V and 5 bases from J, with 7 bases between. The germline V gene has CDR1 LNHNV and CDR2 YYDKDF (reference sequence). CDR3 DNA sequence: TGTGCCACCAGCAGAGATCGAGGAACTGAAGCTTTCTTT. It encodes CATSRDRGTEAFF. Drawing the rest from reference TRBV15 and TRBJ1-1, the complete variable domain is DAMVIQNPRYQVTQFGKPVTLSCSQTLNHNVMYWYQQKSSQAPKLLFHYYDKDFNNEADTPDNFQSRRPNTSFCFLDIRSPGLGDTAMYLCATSRDRGTEAFFGQGTRLTVV.